This T cell receptor beta chain was sequenced in a study of T-cell memory formation after mild COVID-19 (dated by TCRdb to about 2021). Turning to the overall study: TCR sequence clusters from the two donors were largely donor specific. In a couple of donors, T-cell clones that expanded and contracted after mild COVID-19 were followed by sequencing TCRalpha and TCRbeta repertoires longitudinally. Two young, previously healthy adult volunteers made up the cohort, one male and one female. General conclusions and limits of the study: Balanced CD4/CD8 phenotypes were observed for clones contracting from day 15 to 85, whereas a bias towards CD4+ was observed for a second wave of clones expanding from day 15 to 37. Contracting CD4+ clones were found mainly in CM and EM memory subsets, while CD8+ clones were enriched in EMRA. The study covered only a couple of mild cases, and larger cohorts including severe cases with pre-infection samples were considered necessary. The detection of some responding clones in pre-infection memory suggests that pre-existing cross-reactive memory T cells joined the SARS-CoV-2 response. The second-wave clones that peaked on day 37 were not confirmed to be SARS-CoV-2 specific.

Ficoll-Paque density gradient centrifugation was the method used to isolate PBMCs. The CDR3 starts with the cysteine, ends with the phenylalanine, and has 15 residues. The only DNA kept is the CDR3, 45 bases in frame from the first base. Trimming leaves V shorter by 6 bases and J shorter by 5 bases, with the junction holding 8 bases beyond the gene matches. The sequencer was an Illumina NovaSeq 6000. TCRalpha and TCRbeta cDNA libraries were constructed by 5'RACE with constant-segment primers, with sample barcodes and unique molecular identifiers being introduced. Trizol reagent was used to extract RNA from every sample. Libraries were amplified in two PCR steps, with a second sample barcode and Illumina TruSeq adapters added in the second step. Sequencing of libraries was performed on an Illumina NovaSeq with 2 x 150 bp paired-end reads. On the authors' methods: The reads were demultiplexed and collapsed into UMI-guided consensus sequences using migec v1.2.7. Using mixcr v2.1.11, the UMI consensuses were aligned to TRA and TRB V and J templates and assembled into clonotypes. Expanded or contracted clonotypes were those called significant by both edgeR and NoisET, with noise models trained on biological replicates. For edgeR calls, the cutoffs were a false discovery rate-adjusted p below 0.01 and a log2 fold-change threshold of 1. PCA with hierarchical clustering of max-normalized trajectories of the 1000 most abundant clonotypes was used as exploratory dynamics analysis. Each responding clone was given a CD4 or CD8 phenotype based on the CD4+ and CD8+ repertoires, which had been sequenced separately. TCRdb reanalyzed the raw reads on its own, using fastp at Q25 for trimming and MiXCR for clone calling, and kept in-frame beta chains. Records with the same CDR3 protein are collapsed into one entry carrying the most frequent genes and DNA. None of the V and J calls come from the authors' own analysis; TCRdb made them. The sample profile shows around 180,000 distinct CDR3 sequences; 16% of them were found once. The biggest ten clones account for roughly 2.1% of the sample.

This clonotype was counted only a few times. Its target antigen remains unknown. Within one base of it there is no much larger clone, and no base qualities were kept. The V and J segments used are TRBV12-3 or TRBV12-4 and TRBJ1-2; TRBD1 aligns with 11 central bases. This TCR came from an adult woman who had mild COVID-19 (a few samples of this study predate the infection). The sample titles of this study are shuffled in the database, so cell type and time point are left out; the donor was told from shared clones. Material: PBMCs or a T cell subset sorted from them (not recorded which). In nucleotide form, the sequence is TGTGCCAGCAGGAACCCGGGACAGGGGGGATATGGCTACACCTTC. Translated, it gives CASRNPGQGGYGYTF.